Detailed here is one TCR beta chain. This clone was counted once. The antigen it binds to is not known. The sample holds no much larger clone one base away, and base qualities are not on file. The sample belongs to a study of shared clonotypes between healthy human individuals (dated by TCRdb to the early 2020s). Turning to the overall study: The cohort included three men and two women between 18 and 49 years of age. Libraries were prepared and TCR repertoires were sequenced by different laboratories using diverse techniques, in order to increase sequencing depth and limit assay-specific biases. Between about 0.8 and 9 billion PBMCs per donor were obtained by leukapheresis. To estimate repertoire size and how much clonotypes are shared between individuals, the study performed deep sequencing of blood TCR repertoires from a few healthy adults. What the work shows at the level of the full study, not this receptor alone: Because the study included only a small number of donors, the genetic and exposure-history diversity represented was limited. Based on pairwise subsampling, the degree of clonotype sharing among donors was expected to be affected by sequencing depth. Sampling was restricted to blood, and TCR repertoires in tissue are likely to differ from TCR repertoires in blood.

Reading the germline V gene gives CDR1 MGHRA and CDR2 YSYEKL. The CDR3, from cysteine to phenylalanine, totals 16 residues. Only CDR3 DNA is held: 48 bases, read in frame from base 1. Trimming leaves V shorter by 0 bases and J shorter by 0 bases, with the junction holding 5 bases beyond the gene matches. Using the deep immunoSEQ assay, multiplex PCR amplified TCR CDR3 regions from genomic DNA. For each cell subset, the extracted genomic DNA was distributed evenly across all wells of several immunoSEQ 96-well plates, and each plate served as one replicate. For unsorted PBMC, approximately 300 ng of genomic DNA, equivalent to around 30,000 T cell genomes, went into each replicate PCR. Unsorted PBMC genomic DNA was sequenced across ten immunoSEQ deep assay plates. The purified libraries were quantified using a Qubit 3.0 fluorometer, sized with a Bioanalyzer 2100, and then quantified again using the KAPA Library Quantification kit. Each immunoSEQ 96-well plate was sequenced on its own single-read 150-cycle Illumina NextSeq 550 flow cell. Processing in the source paper ran as follows. Because the immunoSEQ output included only junctional sequences and no quality scores, the filtering could not be the same as the filtering used for full-length reads. Sequences were annotated with PyIR, a Python wrapper for IgBLAST v1.9, and V/J genes and CDR3 were assigned using IMGT germline references. Any read was removed if the V/J assignment was weak (E-value above 1e-6), the CDR3 was missing, or the read contained stop codons, out-of-frame junctions, or ambiguous translated residues. A V3J clonotype was defined by an identical inferred V gene, J gene, and CDR3 amino acid sequence. Percentage overlap between repertoires was computed as shared unique clonotypes divided by the size of the smaller repertoire. Repertoire richness was assessed with RTK rarefaction, the Chao1 estimator, and Recon v2.1 estimates of unobserved clonotypes. TCRdb provides this immuneACCESS table in a form limited to in-frame rearrangements. Some clones are lacking; in checked studies, under half of them reflect an unresolved V gene, and why the rest are absent is not known. V and J calls and clone size are copied from that table; D and trimming were computed from the DNA. The sample table contains about 560,000 clones; only one count was recorded for roughly 79% of them. The ten largest clones represent 9.5% to 15% of the sample.

The donors were healthy, HIV-negative adults who had no recently reported acute infections or vaccinations. All donors were Caucasian adults living in Nashville, Tennessee, USA. In the unsorted samples, 90 million to 100 million PBMCs were counted, and genomic DNA was extracted using the QIAamp DNA Blood Mini kit. After blood collection by leukapheresis, PBMCs were isolated using Ficoll-Histopaque density gradient centrifugation and then cryopreserved in the vapor phase of liquid nitrogen. The chain employs TRBV4-1 and TRBJ2-7, with 7 junctional bases fitting TRBD2. Sequencing input: PBMCs. This receptor was taken from a middle-aged woman in good health. Some clones in this sample may be carry-over from other donors' samples. CDR3 region: CASSQDLAALSYEQYF. At the DNA level, the sequence is TGCGCCAGCAGCCAAGATCTAGCGGCCCTCTCCTACGAGCAGTACTTC.